These T cell receptor beta chains were read from a single sample in a study of cytomegalovirus exposure and HLA in healthy donors. Produced via immunoSEQ multiplex PCR; TCRdb's table is partial and in-frame only. Here the sample spans approximately 190,000 clones, over 80% being singletons. Sequenced material: PBMCs. The receptor set was obtained from a man aged 35 to 55 in good health and CMV-seropositive. The CDR3 runs from the conserved cysteine through the conserved F or W. The D gene is left open where the match is weak. Only part of the rows carry a size: once, few, many, or a class if the clone is expanded.

>NA|TRBV14|TRBJ1-1|NA
TGTGCCAGCAGCCAGCTGGACAGTCGCATGAACACTGAAGCTTTCTTT
CASSQLDSRMNTEAFF
>NA|TRBV5-1|TRBJ2-7|TRBD2
TGCGCCAGTCGGGGGGGGCTGGGGTACGAGCAGTACTTC
CASRGGLGYEQYF
>NA|TRBV5-8|TRBJ2-3|TRBD1
TGTGCCAGCAGCAACCCCCGACAGGGTACGGATACGCAGTATTTT
CASSNPRQGTDTQYF
>NA|TRBV9|TRBJ2-5|NA
TGTGCCAGCAGCGTAGGTCGGGGTCAAGAGACCCAGTACTTC
CASSVGRGQETQYF
>NA|TRBV6-6|TRBJ2-7|NA
TGTGCCAGCAGTTATAGGGGATTACCAACCTACGAGCAGTACTTC
CASSYRGLPTYEQYF
>NA|TRBV10-3|TRBJ2-5|NA
TGTGCCATCAGTGAGCAGGTCGGGACCCAGTACTTC
CAISEQVGTQYF
>once|TRBV7-2|TRBJ2-5|NA
TGTGCCAGCAGCTTGAGGACAACCCAAGAGACCCAGTACTTC
CASSLRTTQETQYF
>few|TRBV6-6|TRBJ1-5|NA
TGTGCCACTCAGGGGCGGGCCCAGCATTTT
CATQGRAQHF
>few|TRBV28|TRBJ1-4|NA
TGTGCCAGCAGTCCTGAGTGGGGAGGTCATGAAAAACTGTTTTTT
CASSPEWGGHEKLFF
>NA|TRBV29-1|TRBJ2-2|NA
TGCAGCGGGGGACAATTCGGCGGGGAGCTGTTTTTT
CSGGQFGGELFF
>NA|TRBV4-2|TRBJ2-7|TRBD2
TGTGCCAGCAGCCAAGAAGGGGGACTAGCGGGGGGTTTTACTTACGAGCAGTACTTC
CASSQEGGLAGGFTYEQYF
>few|TRBV7-2|TRBJ2-1|TRBD2
TGTGCCAGCAGCAGGACACTAGCGGGGGACAATGAGCAGTTCTTC
CASSRTLAGDNEQFF
>NA|TRBV5-1|TRBJ2-3|TRBD1
TGCGCCAGCAGCTACAGCCGAGGGACAGGGTCAGATACGCAGTATTTT
CASSYSRGTGSDTQYF
>NA|TRBV1|TRBJ1-1|NA
TGCACCAGCTGTCAGGGAAAGGGCACTGAAGCTTTCTTT
CTSCQGKGTEAFF
>once|TRBV27|TRBJ1-2|TRBD1
TGTGCCAGCAGTTTATGGGGCGGGCAGGGGGTTAACTATGGCTACACCTTC
CASSLWGGQGVNYGYTF
>NA|TRBV18|TRBJ2-2|NA
TGTGCCAGCTCACCATTTAGCGGAGAGAACACCGGGGAGCTGTTTTTT
CASSPFSGENTGELFF
>few|TRBV20-1|TRBJ1-2|NA
TGCAGTGCCCGAGCCGACAGAAACTACACCTTC
CSARADRNYTF
>NA|TRBV15|TRBJ1-5|NA
TGTGCCACCAGCAACAGGGTAAACCAGCCCCAGCATTTT
CATSNRVNQPQHF
>NA|TRBV30|TRBJ2-7|NA
TGTGCCTGGAGTGTAGGAGGACAGTGGGGCCAGTACTTC
CAWSVGGQWGQYF
>NA|TRBV6-6|TRBJ1-3|TRBD1
TGTGCCAGCAGCCGACCGACAGGGAGTGGAAACACCATATATTTT
CASSRPTGSGNTIYF
>NA|TRBV12-5|TRBJ1-2|NA
TGTGCTAGTGGTTTGCCTGGGCCGGTACCTTATGGCTACACCTTC
CASGLPGPVPYGYTF